In its sample, the clone carrying this TCR beta chain was seen a few times. This entry belongs to a study of T cell repertoires in cytomegalovirus infection. V lost 4 bases to trimming and J lost 5 bases, with 18 bases between them. The CDR3 sequence is 16 residues long. Germline CDR1 and CDR2: SGHRS and YFSETQ. TCRdb ran MiXCR on the reads and lists one entry per CDR3 protein. Found here are 200,000 to 300,000 distinct CDR3 sequences, roughly an eighth of them singletons; the top ten hold under 2%. The rearrangement uses TRBV5-1 and TRBJ2-2; D may be TRBD1 (6 bases). This TCR came from a human donor in good health (CMV status not recorded). Some clones in this sample may be carry-over from other donors' samples. The sequenced sample consisted of PBMCs. The DNA of the CDR3 is TGCGCCAGCAGCCCAAACCCGACAGGTCCAACCGGGGAGCTGTTTTTT. Amino acids: CASSPNPTGPTGELFF.